The rows below give T cell receptor beta chains drawn from one sample of a study of cytomegalovirus exposure and HLA in healthy donors. Using immunoSEQ multiplex PCR, the repertoire was profiled, and TCRdb retains in-frame clones only, with some absent. Among tens of thousands of clones listed, approximately 84% were seen once. Sequencing input: PBMCs. The receptor source for this set is a girl aged 2-10 years in good health and CMV-seropositive. Each CDR3 is given with its conserved first and last residue. Fields, in order: D gene, V gene, J gene, clone size, CDR3 DNA, CDR3 protein. D genes are given only for firm matches. Clone size is given for some rows only: seen once, a few or many times, or a class if the clone is expanded.

D: TRBD1
V: TRBV27
J: TRBJ1-1
size: .
DNA: TGTGCCAGCAGTTCGCGAAGGGGGCTGATCACTGAAGCTTTCTTT
CDR3: CASSSRRGLITEAFF

D: TRBD1
V: TRBV28
J: TRBJ2-7
size: .
DNA: TGTGCCAGCAGTCGACTCGGGACAGCCAGGGGTGAGCAGTACTTC
CDR3: CASSRLGTARGEQYF

D: .
V: TRBV6-5
J: TRBJ1-6
size: .
DNA: TGTGCCAGCAGCCACAGGGAGACTAATTCACCCCTCCACTTT
CDR3: CASSHRETNSPLHF

D: .
V: TRBV30
J: TRBJ1-1
size: .
DNA: TGTGCCTGGAGCCCACCGTGGACAAGGACTGAAGCTTTCTTT
CDR3: CAWSPPWTRTEAFF

D: .
V: TRBV2
J: TRBJ2-1
size: .
DNA: TGTGCCAGCAGTGTCGCTAGCTCGTTTAACTACAATGAGCAGTTCTTC
CDR3: CASSVASSFNYNEQFF

D: .
V: TRBV9
J: TRBJ2-3
size: .
DNA: TGTGCCAGCAGCGCTTATAGCACAGATACGCAGTATTTT
CDR3: CASSAYSTDTQYF

D: TRBD1
V: TRBV9
J: TRBJ2-7
size: .
DNA: TGTGCCAGCAGCGGAAGACAGGGATTCTACGAGCAGTACTTC
CDR3: CASSGRQGFYEQYF

D: TRBD1
V: TRBV12-5
J: TRBJ1-1
size: .
DNA: TGTGCTAGTGGTTTGGTGCAGGGGGTTTTGACTGAAGCTTTCTTT
CDR3: CASGLVQGVLTEAFF

D: TRBD1
V: TRBV29-1
J: TRBJ2-5
size: .
DNA: TGCAGCGTCCGACAGGGCTCTCAAGAGACCCAGTACTTC
CDR3: CSVRQGSQETQYF

D: .
V: TRBV30
J: TRBJ2-7
size: .
DNA: TGTGCCTGGAGTCAGGGATACGAGCAGTACTTC
CDR3: CAWSQGYEQYF

D: .
V: TRBV7-2
J: TRBJ1-4
size: few
DNA: TGTGCCAGCAGCTTATTTTCTCCGGGGGAGGTGTTTTTT
CDR3: CASSLFSPGEVFF

D: .
V: TRBV4-2
J: TRBJ2-7
size: .
DNA: TGTGCCAGCAGCGGTATGGGGCGGCGCGAGCAGTACTTC
CDR3: CASSGMGRREQYF

D: .
V: TRBV6-5
J: TRBJ2-5
size: .
DNA: TGTGCCAGCAGTTACTCGAAGTCGGGAGAGACCCAGTACTTC
CDR3: CASSYSKSGETQYF

D: .
V: TRBV28
J: TRBJ1-1
size: .
DNA: TGTGCCAGCAGTTTAATCGGGGGGCTGACGTTTACTGAAGCTTTCTTT
CDR3: CASSLIGGLTFTEAFF

D: .
V: TRBV9
J: TRBJ2-1
size: once
DNA: TGTGCCAGCAGCCTTCGGGATCCCTGGGAGCAGTTCTTC
CDR3: CASSLRDPWEQFF

D: TRBD1
V: TRBV7-8
J: TRBJ1-2
size: once
DNA: TGTGCCAGCAGCTTAACGTACAGGGGAGATGGCTACACCTTC
CDR3: CASSLTYRGDGYTF

D: .
V: TRBV28
J: TRBJ2-7
size: once
DNA: TGTGCCATACAGGACAGTAAATATTACTCCTACGAGCAGTACTTC
CDR3: CAIQDSKYYSYEQYF

D: TRBD1
V: TRBV6-5
J: TRBJ2-7
size: .
DNA: TGTGCCACCGGGACAGGGTCCTACGAGCAGTACTTC
CDR3: CATGTGSYEQYF

D: TRBD2
V: TRBV7-9
J: TRBJ2-7
size: few
DNA: TGTGCCAGCAGCTTAGTTCGAGGTTCTAGCGGGAGCTACGAGCAGTACTTC
CDR3: CASSLVRGSSGSYEQYF

D: TRBD2
V: TRBV29-1
J: TRBJ2-2
size: few
DNA: TGCAGCGTGGTAGCGGGAGGGACCGGGGAGCTGTTTTTT
CDR3: CSVVAGGTGELFF

D: TRBD1
V: TRBV6-5
J: TRBJ1-4
size: few
DNA: TGTGCCAGCAGCCCCGGACAGGCATTTAATGAAAAACTGTTTTTT
CDR3: CASSPGQAFNEKLFF

D: .
V: TRBV7-9
J: TRBJ1-1
size: .
DNA: TGTTCCAGCCTATCTCGTGCGGTTAACACTGAAGCTTTCTTT
CDR3: CSSLSRAVNTEAFF

D: .
V: TRBV5-6
J: TRBJ1-5
size: few
DNA: TGTGCCAGCAGCTTGTGGGTGGCCGCGGACAGCCCCCAGCATTTT
CDR3: CASSLWVAADSPQHF

D: .
V: TRBV9
J: TRBJ1-4
size: once
DNA: TGTGCCAGCAGCCGGGATCTCAAGGCAACTAATGAAAAACTGTTTTTT
CDR3: CASSRDLKATNEKLFF

D: .
V: TRBV27
J: TRBJ2-7
size: .
DNA: TGTGCCAGCAGTTTAGAGAAGGGGTACGAGCAGTACTTC
CDR3: CASSLEKGYEQYF

D: TRBD2
V: TRBV4-2
J: TRBJ2-3
size: .
DNA: TGTGCCAGCAGCCAAGGACTAGCGTTAATCACAGATACGCAGTATTTT
CDR3: CASSQGLALITDTQYF

D: .
V: TRBV7-2
J: TRBJ2-3
size: .
DNA: TGTGCCAGCAGCTTAGATGTAGGAGCAGATACGCAGTATTTT
CDR3: CASSLDVGADTQYF

D: TRBD2
V: TRBV5-4
J: TRBJ2-3
size: .
DNA: TGTGCCAGCAGCCCAATGGGGGGGGACACAGATACGCAGTATTTT
CDR3: CASSPMGGDTDTQYF

D: .
V: TRBV6-1
J: TRBJ2-7
size: .
DNA: TGTGCCAGCAGTGACCAAACCTGGAGCCAAAAATACGAGCAGTACTTC
CDR3: CASSDQTWSQKYEQYF

D: .
V: TRBV4-1
J: TRBJ2-2
size: .
DNA: TGCGCCAGCAGGGACATAGGAGGGCCCGGGGAGCTGTTTTTT
CDR3: CASRDIGGPGELFF

D: .
V: TRBV5-5
J: TRBJ2-7
size: few
DNA: TGTGCCAGCAGCTTGGCAGGGCCAGGCGAGCAGTACTTC
CDR3: CASSLAGPGEQYF

D: .
V: TRBV6-5
J: TRBJ1-2
size: .
DNA: TGTGCCAGCAGACCCGGCGGAGGAAACTATGGCTACACCTTC
CDR3: CASRPGGGNYGYTF

D: TRBD1
V: TRBV6-1
J: TRBJ1-4
size: .
DNA: TGTGCCGCCCAGGGGGACTCAAATGAAAAACTGTTTTTT
CDR3: CAAQGDSNEKLFF

D: TRBD2
V: TRBV4-3
J: TRBJ2-2
size: .
DNA: TGCGCCAGCAGCCAACTAGCGGGAGGATGGAACACCGGGGAGCTGTTTTTT
CDR3: CASSQLAGGWNTGELFF

D: TRBD2
V: TRBV6-5
J: TRBJ2-3
size: .
DNA: TGTGCCAGCAGTCACCTAGCGGGAGACCGAGATACGCAGTATTTT
CDR3: CASSHLAGDRDTQYF

D: .
V: TRBV6-1
J: TRBJ2-6
size: .
DNA: TGTGCCAGCATTCGCTCTGGGGCCAACGTCCTGACTTTC
CDR3: CASIRSGANVLTF

D: TRBD1
V: TRBV18
J: TRBJ2-7
size: .
DNA: TGTGCCAGCTCACCAATCCGCATCGGGACAGGGAACCACGAGCAGTACTTC
CDR3: CASSPIRIGTGNHEQYF

D: .
V: TRBV10-2
J: TRBJ2-5
size: .
DNA: TGCGCCAGCAGTGAGGGCCTAGCGCAACCCGGAATACAAGAGACCCAGTACTTC
CDR3: CASSEGLAQPGIQETQYF

D: .
V: TRBV5-4
J: TRBJ1-1
size: .
DNA: TGTGCCAGCAGCTCACAGTACAGGGATCGGAACACTGAAGCTTTCTTT
CDR3: CASSSQYRDRNTEAFF

D: TRBD1
V: TRBV28
J: TRBJ1-1
size: .
DNA: TGTGCCAGCAGTTTCGGACAGGGCGCTGTCGTCGTCACTGAAGCTTTCTTT
CDR3: CASSFGQGAVVVTEAFF

D: TRBD1
V: TRBV15
J: TRBJ1-1
size: .
DNA: TGTGCCACCAGCAGAGACCCCGGGACAGGAAACACTGAAGCTTTCTTT
CDR3: CATSRDPGTGNTEAFF

D: .
V: TRBV6-6
J: TRBJ1-2
size: .
DNA: TGTGCCAGCGCCAGGACTGCCTATGGCTACACCTTC
CDR3: CASARTAYGYTF

D: TRBD1
V: TRBV7-9
J: TRBJ1-1
size: .
DNA: TGTGCCAGCAGCCACAGGGGAAAGGGCACTGAAGCTTTCTTT
CDR3: CASSHRGKGTEAFF

D: TRBD1
V: TRBV12-5
J: TRBJ2-1
size: once
DNA: TGTGCTAGTGGTACTTCACCTCTGACAGGGGATGAGCAGTTCTTC
CDR3: CASGTSPLTGDEQFF

D: .
V: TRBV5-1
J: TRBJ1-1
size: .
DNA: TGCGCCAGCAGCTTGGCCTATTACGGGGGTATGAACACTGAAGCTTTCTTT
CDR3: CASSLAYYGGMNTEAFF

D: .
V: TRBV28
J: TRBJ1-5
size: .
DNA: TGTGCCAGCAGTTTATTGAATCAGTTCAATCAGCCCCAGCATTTT
CDR3: CASSLLNQFNQPQHF

D: .
V: TRBV28
J: TRBJ1-2
size: .
DNA: TGTGCCAGCGGTGGGGCCAACTATGGCTACACCTTC
CDR3: CASGGANYGYTF

D: .
V: TRBV5-1
J: TRBJ1-1
size: .
DNA: TGCGCCAGCAGCTTGGGGTCAGGGTCTCATGAAGCTTTCTTT
CDR3: CASSLGSGSHEAFF

D: .
V: TRBV10-3
J: TRBJ2-7
size: .
DNA: TGTGCCATCAGTGGTATACCAGACTTAGCGGTCTTAACCTACGAGCAGTACTTC
CDR3: CAISGIPDLAVLTYEQYF

D: .
V: TRBV18
J: TRBJ1-5
size: .
DNA: TGTGCCAGCTCACCTGGCAGGAATAGCAATCAGCCCCAGCATTTT
CDR3: CASSPGRNSNQPQHF

D: .
V: TRBV6-5
J: TRBJ2-1
size: .
DNA: TGTGCCAGTTGGACTGGACCATACAATGAGCAGTTCTTC
CDR3: CASWTGPYNEQFF

D: TRBD1
V: TRBV30
J: TRBJ2-1
size: .
DNA: TGTGCCTGCCCCGGGACAGGGGGCAATGAGCAGTTCTTC
CDR3: CACPGTGGNEQFF

D: TRBD2
V: TRBV27
J: TRBJ2-1
size: .
DNA: TGTGCCAGCAGTCCCCCTAGCGGGGGGAATGAGCAGTTCTTC
CDR3: CASSPPSGGNEQFF

D: .
V: TRBV5-6
J: TRBJ1-4
size: .
DNA: TGTGCCAGCAGCTTGGGCTACGGTAGTGAAAAACTGTTTTTT
CDR3: CASSLGYGSEKLFF

D: TRBD1
V: TRBV4-2
J: TRBJ2-7
size: .
DNA: TGTGCCAGCAGCCGGTTCGAGGGTGGACAGGGCAGGCTTCGGGAGCAGTACTTC
CDR3: CASSRFEGGQGRLREQYF

D: .
V: TRBV28
J: TRBJ2-1
size: .
DNA: TGTGCCAGCAGTTTGCGCTATCGCGTCCATGAGCAGTTCTTC
CDR3: CASSLRYRVHEQFF

D: .
V: TRBV6-1
J: TRBJ2-6
size: .
DNA: TGTGCCAGCAGGGGAGGAGATTCTGGGGCCAACGTCCTGACTTTC
CDR3: CASRGGDSGANVLTF